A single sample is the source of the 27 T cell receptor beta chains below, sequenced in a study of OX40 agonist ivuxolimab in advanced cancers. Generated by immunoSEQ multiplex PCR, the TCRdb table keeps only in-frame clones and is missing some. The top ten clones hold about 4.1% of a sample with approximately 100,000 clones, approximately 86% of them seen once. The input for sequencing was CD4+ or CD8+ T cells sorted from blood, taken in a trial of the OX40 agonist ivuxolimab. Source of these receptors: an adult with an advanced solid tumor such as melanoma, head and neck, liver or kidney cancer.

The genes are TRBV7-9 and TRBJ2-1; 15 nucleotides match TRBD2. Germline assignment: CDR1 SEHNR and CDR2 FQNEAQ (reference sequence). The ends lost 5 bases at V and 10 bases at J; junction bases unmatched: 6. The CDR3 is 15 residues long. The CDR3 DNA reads TGTGCCAGCAGCGGGACTAGCGGGAGGTGGGGGGAGCAGTTCTTC. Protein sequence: CASSGTSGRWGEQFF.

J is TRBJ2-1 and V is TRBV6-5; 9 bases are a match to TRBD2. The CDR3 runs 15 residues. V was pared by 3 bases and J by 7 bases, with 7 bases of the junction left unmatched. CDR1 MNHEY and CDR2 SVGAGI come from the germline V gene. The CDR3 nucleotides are TGTGCCAGCAGTTATGGGGCGGGAGGGTGGAATGAGCAGTTCTTC. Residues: CASSYGAGGWNEQFF.

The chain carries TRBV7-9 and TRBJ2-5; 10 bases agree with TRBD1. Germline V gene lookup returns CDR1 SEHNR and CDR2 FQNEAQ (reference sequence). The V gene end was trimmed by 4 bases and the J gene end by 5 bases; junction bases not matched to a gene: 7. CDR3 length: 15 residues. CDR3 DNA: TGTGCCAGCAGCTCCTGGGACAGGGGCGGTGAGACCCAGTACTTC. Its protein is CASSSWDRGGETQYF.

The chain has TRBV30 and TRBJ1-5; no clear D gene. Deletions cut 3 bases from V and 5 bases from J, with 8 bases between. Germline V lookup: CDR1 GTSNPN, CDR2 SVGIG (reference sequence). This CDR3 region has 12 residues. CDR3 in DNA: TGTGCCTGGAGGTCAGGTGATCAGCCCCAGCATTTT. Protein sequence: CAWRSGDQPQHF.

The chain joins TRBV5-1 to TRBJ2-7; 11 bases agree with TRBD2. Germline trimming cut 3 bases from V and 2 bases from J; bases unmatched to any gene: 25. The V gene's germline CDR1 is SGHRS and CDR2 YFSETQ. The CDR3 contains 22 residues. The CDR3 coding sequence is TGCGCCAGCAGCTCGACCGGACCTCGGACTAGCGGGTGGCCGTTTTGGGCCTACGAGCAGTACTTC. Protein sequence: CASSSTGPRTSGWPFWAYEQYF.

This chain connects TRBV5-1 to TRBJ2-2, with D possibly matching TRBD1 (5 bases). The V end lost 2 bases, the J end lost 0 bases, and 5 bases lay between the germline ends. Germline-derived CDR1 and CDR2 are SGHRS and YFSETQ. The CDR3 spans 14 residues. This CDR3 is CASSFRANTGELFF. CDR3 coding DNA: TGCGCCAGCAGCTTCAGGGCGAACACCGGGGAGCTGTTTTTT.

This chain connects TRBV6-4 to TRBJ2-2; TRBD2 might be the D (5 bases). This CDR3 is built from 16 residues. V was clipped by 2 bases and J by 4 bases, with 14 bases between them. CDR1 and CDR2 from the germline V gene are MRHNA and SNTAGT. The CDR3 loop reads CASSDGELGLTGELFF. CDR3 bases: TGTGCCAGCAGTGACGGGGAGTTAGGACTCACCGGGGAGCTGTTTTTT.

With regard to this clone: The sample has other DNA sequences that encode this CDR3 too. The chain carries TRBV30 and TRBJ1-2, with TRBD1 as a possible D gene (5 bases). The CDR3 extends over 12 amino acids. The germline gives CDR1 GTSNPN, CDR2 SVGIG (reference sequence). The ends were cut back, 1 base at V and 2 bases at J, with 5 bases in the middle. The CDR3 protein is CAWSDRNYGYTF. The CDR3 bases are TGTGCCTGGAGTGACAGGAACTATGGCTACACCTTC.

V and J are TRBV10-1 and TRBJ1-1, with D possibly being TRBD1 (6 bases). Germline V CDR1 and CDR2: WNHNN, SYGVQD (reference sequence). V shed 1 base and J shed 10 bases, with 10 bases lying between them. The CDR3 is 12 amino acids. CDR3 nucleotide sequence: TGCGCCAGCAGTGAGTTGGGGGCTGGAGCTTTCTTT. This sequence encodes CASSELGAGAFF.

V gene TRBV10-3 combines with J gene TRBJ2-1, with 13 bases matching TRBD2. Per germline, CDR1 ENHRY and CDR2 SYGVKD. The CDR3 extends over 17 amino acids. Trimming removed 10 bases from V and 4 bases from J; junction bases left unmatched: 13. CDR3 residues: CATEEGGGLAGYNEQFF. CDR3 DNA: TGTGCCACGGAGGAAGGAGGGGGACTAGCGGGATACAATGAGCAGTTCTTC.

CDR3 DNA: TGTGCCATCAGTCCCCGGGACACTGCGGGATTTAGTGCCCAGCATTTT. It translates to CAISPRDTAGFSAQHF. The chain is built from TRBV10-3 and TRBJ1-5, with D possibly matching TRBD1 (6 bases). Deletions cut 5 bases from V and 11 bases from J, with 25 bases between. Germline V gene lookup returns CDR1 ENHRY and CDR2 SYGVKD. CDR3 length: 16 amino acids.

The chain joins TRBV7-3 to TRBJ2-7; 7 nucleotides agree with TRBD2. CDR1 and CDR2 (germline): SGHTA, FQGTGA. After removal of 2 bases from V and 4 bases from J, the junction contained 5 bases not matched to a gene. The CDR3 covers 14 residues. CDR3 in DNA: TGTGCCAGCAGCTTAGCGGGAGCTGTTTACGAGCAGTACTTC. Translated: CASSLAGAVYEQYF.

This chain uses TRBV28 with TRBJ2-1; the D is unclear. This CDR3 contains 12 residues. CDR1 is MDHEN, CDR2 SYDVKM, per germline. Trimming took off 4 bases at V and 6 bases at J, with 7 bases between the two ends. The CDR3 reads CASSSPSNEQFF. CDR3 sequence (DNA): TGTGCCAGCAGTTCCCCTAGCAATGAGCAGTTCTTC.

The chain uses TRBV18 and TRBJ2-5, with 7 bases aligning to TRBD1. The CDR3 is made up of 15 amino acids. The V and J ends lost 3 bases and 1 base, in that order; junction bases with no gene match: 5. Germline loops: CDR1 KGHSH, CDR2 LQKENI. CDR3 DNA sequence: TGTGCCAGCTCACCCTCCGCAGGGGGCCAAGAGACCCAGTACTTC. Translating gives CASSPSAGGQETQYF.

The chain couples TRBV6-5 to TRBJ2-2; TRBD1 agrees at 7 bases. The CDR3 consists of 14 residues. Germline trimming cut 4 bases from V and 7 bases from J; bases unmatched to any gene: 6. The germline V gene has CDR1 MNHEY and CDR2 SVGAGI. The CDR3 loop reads CASSSYPGGGELFF. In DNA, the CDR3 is TGTGCCAGCAGTTCCTACCCAGGGGGCGGGGAGCTGTTTTTT.

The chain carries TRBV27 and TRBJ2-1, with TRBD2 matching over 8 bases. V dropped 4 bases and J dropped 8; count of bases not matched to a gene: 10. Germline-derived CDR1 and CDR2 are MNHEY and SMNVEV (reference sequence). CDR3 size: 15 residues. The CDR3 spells CASSWGTRGGYEQFF. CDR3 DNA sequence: TGTGCCAGCAGTTGGGGGACTAGGGGAGGATATGAGCAGTTCTTC.

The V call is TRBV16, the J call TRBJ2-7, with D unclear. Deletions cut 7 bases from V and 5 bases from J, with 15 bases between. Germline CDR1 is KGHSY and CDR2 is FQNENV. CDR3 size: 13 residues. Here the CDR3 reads CASNLIANDEQYF. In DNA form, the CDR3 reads TGTGCCAGCAACCTAATAGCAAACGACGAGCAGTACTTC. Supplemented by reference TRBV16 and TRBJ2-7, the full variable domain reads GEEVAQTPKHLVRGEGQKAKLYCAPIKGHSYVFWYQQVLKNEFKFLISFQNENVFDETGMPKERFSAKCLPNSPCSLEIQATKLEDSAVYFCASNLIANDEQYFGPGTRLTVT.

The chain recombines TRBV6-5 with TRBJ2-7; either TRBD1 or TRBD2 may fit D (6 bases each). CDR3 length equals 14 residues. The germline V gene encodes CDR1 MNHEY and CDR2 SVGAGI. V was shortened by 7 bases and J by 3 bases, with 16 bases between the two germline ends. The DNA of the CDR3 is TGTGCCAGCATGTCGGGGGCCCCTCTCTACGAGCAGTACTTC. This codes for CASMSGAPLYEQYF.

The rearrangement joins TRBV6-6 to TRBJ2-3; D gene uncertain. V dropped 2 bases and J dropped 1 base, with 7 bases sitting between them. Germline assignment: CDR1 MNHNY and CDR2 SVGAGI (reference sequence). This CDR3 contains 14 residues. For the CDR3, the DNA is TGTGCCAGCAGTTACGGCCTTGGCACAGATACGCAGTATTTT. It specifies CASSYGLGTDTQYF.

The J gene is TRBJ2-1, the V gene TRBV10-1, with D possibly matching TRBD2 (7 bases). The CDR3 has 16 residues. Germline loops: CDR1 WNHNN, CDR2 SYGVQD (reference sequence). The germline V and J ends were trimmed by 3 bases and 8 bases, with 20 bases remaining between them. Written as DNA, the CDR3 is TGCGCCAGCAGTGACTCTAAGAGGGGGGGCAAGGATGAGCAGTTCTTC. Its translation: CASSDSKRGGKDEQFF.

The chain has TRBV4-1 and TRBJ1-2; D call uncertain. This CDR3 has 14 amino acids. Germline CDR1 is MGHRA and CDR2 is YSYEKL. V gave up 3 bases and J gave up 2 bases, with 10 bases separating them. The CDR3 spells CASSHGAGNYGYTF. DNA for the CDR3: TGCGCCAGCAGCCACGGCGCAGGAAACTATGGCTACACCTTC.

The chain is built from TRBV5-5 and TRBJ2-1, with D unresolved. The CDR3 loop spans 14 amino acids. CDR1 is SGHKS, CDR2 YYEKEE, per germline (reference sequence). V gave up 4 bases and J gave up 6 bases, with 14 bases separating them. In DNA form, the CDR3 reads TGTGCCAGCAGCCTCCTTTTGTTGAGCAATGAGCAGTTCTTC. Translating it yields CASSLLLLSNEQFF.

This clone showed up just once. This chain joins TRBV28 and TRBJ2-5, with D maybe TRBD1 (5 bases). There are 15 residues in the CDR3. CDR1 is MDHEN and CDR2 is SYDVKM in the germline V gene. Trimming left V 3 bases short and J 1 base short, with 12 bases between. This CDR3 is CASSLGQGFQETQYF. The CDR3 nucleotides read TGTGCCAGCAGTTTGGGTCAGGGCTTCCAAGAGACCCAGTACTTC.

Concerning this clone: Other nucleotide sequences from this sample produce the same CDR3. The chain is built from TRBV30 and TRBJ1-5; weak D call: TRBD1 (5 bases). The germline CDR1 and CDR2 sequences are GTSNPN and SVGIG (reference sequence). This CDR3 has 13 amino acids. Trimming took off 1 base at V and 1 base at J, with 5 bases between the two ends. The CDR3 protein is CAWSAGSNQPQHF. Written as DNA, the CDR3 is TGTGCCTGGAGTGCAGGGAGCAATCAGCCCCAGCATTTT.

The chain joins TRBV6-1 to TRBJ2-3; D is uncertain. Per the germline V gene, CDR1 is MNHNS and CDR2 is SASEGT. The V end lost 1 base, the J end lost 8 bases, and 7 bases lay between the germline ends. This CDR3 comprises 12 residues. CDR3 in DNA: TGTGCCAGCAGTGAAGTCCTGGGTACGCAGTATTTT. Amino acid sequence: CASSEVLGTQYF.

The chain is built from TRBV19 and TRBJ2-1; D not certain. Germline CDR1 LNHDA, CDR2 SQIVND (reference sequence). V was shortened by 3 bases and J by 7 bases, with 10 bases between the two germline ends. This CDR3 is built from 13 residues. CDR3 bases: TGTGCCAGTAGTATTTCTCCCAGGAATGAGCAGTTCTTC. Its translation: CASSISPRNEQFF.

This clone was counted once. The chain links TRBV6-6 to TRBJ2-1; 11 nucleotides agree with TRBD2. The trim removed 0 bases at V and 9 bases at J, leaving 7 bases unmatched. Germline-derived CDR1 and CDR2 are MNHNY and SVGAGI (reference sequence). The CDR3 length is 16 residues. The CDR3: CASSYSLELAGVEQFF. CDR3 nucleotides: TGTGCCAGCAGTTACTCCCTGGAACTAGCGGGAGTTGAGCAGTTCTTC.